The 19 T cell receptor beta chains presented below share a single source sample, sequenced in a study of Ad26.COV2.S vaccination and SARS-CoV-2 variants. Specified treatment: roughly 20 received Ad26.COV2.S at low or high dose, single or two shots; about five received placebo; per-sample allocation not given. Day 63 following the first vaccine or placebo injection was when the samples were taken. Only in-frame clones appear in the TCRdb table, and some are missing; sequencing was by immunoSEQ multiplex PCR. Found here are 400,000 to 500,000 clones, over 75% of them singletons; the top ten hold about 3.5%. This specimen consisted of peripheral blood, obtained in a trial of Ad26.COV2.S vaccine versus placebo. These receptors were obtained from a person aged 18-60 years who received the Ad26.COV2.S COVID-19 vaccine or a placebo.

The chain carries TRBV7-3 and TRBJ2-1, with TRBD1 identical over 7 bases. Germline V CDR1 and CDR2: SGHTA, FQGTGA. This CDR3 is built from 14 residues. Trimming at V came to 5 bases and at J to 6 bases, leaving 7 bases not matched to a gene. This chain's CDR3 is CASSPGQDRNEQFF. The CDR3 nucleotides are TGTGCCAGCAGCCCTGGACAGGACCGCAATGAGCAGTTCTTC. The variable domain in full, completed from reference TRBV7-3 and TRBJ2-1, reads GAGVSQTPSNKVTEKGKYVELRCDPISGHTALYWYRQSLGQGPEFLIYFQGTGAADDSGLPNDRFFAVRPEGSVSTLKIQRTERGDSAVYLCASSPGQDRNEQFFGPGTRLTVL.

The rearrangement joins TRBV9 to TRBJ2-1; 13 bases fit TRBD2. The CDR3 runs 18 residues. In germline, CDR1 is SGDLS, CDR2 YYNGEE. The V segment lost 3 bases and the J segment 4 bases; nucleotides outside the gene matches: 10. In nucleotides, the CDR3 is TGTGCCAGCAGCGCGCACGGGACTAGCGGGGATCCTTACAATGAGCAGTTCTTC. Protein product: CASSAHGTSGDPYNEQFF.

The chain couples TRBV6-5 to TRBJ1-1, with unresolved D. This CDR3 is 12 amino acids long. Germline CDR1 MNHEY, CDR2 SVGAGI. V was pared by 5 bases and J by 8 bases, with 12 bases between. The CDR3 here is CASSHPGVEAFF. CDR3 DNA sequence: TGTGCCAGCAGTCACCCCGGAGTGGAAGCTTTCTTT.

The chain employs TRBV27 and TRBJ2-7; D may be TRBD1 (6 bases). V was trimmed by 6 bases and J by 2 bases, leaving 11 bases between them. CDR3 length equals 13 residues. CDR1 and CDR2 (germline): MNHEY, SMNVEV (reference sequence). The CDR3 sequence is CASRDDRTYEQYF. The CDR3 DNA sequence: TGTGCCAGCAGGGATGACAGGACCTACGAGCAGTACTTC.

This chain's CDR3 is CASSMDRVGTEAFF. CDR3 nucleotides: TGCGCCAGCAGCATGGACAGAGTAGGGACTGAAGCTTTCTTT. The chain joins TRBV5-1 to TRBJ1-1; D is possibly TRBD1 (6 bases). The CDR3 has 14 amino acids. CDR1 SGHRS and CDR2 YFSETQ come from the germline V gene. V was clipped by 4 bases and J by 5 bases, with 15 bases between them.

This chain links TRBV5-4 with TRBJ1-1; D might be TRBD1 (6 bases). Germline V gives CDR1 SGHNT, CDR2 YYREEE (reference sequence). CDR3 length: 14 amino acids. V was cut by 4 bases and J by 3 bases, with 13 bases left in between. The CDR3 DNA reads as TGTGCCAGCAGCGGCGGGACATCGCACACTGAAGCTTTCTTT. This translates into CASSGGTSHTEAFF.

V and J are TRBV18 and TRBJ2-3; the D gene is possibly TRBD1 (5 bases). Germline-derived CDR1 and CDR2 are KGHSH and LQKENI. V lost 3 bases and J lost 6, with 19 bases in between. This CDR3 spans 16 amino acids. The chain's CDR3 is CASSPLSRAAVDTQYF. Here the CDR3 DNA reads TGTGCCAGCTCACCTCTAAGCAGGGCGGCAGTGGATACGCAGTATTTT.

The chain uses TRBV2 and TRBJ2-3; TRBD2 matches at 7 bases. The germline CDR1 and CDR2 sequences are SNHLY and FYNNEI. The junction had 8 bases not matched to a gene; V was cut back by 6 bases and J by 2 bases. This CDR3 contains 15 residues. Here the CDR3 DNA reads TGTGCCAGCAGACCAGAAGGGGACTACACAGATACGCAGTATTTT. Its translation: CASRPEGDYTDTQYF.

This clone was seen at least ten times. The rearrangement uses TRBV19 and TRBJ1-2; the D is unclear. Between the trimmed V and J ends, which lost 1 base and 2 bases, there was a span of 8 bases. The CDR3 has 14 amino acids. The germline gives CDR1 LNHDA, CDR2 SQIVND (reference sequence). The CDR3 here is CASSIGGENYGYTF. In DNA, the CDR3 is TGTGCCAGTAGTATAGGGGGAGAAAACTATGGCTACACCTTC.

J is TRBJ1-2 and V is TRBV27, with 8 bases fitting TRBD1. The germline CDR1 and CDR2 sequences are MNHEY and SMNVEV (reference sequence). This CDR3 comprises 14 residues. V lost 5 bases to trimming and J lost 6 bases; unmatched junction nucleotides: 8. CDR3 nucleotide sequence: TGTGCCAGCAGTCTCCAACAGGGGGTCGATGGCTACACCTTC. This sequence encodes CASSLQQGVDGYTF.

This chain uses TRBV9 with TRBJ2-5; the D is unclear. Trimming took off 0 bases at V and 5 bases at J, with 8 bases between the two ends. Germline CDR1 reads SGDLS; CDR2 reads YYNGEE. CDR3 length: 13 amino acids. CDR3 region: CASSVGGSETQYF. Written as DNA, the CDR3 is TGTGCCAGCAGCGTAGGTGGTTCTGAGACCCAGTACTTC.

CDR3 nucleotides: TGTGCCAGCAGAGCCGACCGGGATCAGCCCCAGCATTTT. Translating it yields CASRADRDQPQHF. The chain is built from TRBV2 and TRBJ1-5; D is ambiguous. CDR3 length: 13 residues. V was pared by 6 bases and J by 5 bases, with 11 bases between. Germline V gene data show CDR1 as SNHLY and CDR2 as FYNNEI.

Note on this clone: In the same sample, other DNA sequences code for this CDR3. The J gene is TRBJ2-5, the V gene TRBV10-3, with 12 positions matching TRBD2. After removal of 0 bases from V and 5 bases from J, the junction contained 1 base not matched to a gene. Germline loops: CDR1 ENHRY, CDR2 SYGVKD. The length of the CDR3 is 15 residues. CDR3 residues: CAISESGTSGETQYF. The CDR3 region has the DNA TGTGCCATCAGTGAGTCCGGGACTAGCGGGGAGACCCAGTACTTC.

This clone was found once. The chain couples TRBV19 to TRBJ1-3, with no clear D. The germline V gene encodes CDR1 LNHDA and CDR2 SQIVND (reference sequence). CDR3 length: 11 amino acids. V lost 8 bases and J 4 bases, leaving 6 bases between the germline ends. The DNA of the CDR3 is TGTGCCAGTCCCGTCGGAAACACCATATATTTT. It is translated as CASPVGNTIYF. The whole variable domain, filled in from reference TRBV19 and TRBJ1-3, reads DGGITQSPKYLFRKEGQNVTLSCEQNLNHDAMYWYRQDPGQGLRLIYYSQIVNDFQKGDIAEGYSVSREKKESFPLTVTSAQKNPTAFYLCASPVGNTIYFGEGSWLTVV.

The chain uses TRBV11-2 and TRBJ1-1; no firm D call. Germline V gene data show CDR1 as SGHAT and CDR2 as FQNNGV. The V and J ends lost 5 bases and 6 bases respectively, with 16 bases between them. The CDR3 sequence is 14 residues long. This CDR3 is CASSIWAQRSEAFF. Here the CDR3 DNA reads TGTGCCAGCAGCATCTGGGCCCAGAGGTCTGAAGCTTTCTTT.

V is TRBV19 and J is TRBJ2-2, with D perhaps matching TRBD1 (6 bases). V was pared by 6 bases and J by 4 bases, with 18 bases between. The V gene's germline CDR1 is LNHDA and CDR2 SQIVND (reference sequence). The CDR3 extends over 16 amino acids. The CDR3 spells CASRPGLGHLTGELFF. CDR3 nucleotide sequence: TGTGCCAGTAGGCCAGGCCTGGGACACCTCACCGGGGAGCTGTTTTTT.

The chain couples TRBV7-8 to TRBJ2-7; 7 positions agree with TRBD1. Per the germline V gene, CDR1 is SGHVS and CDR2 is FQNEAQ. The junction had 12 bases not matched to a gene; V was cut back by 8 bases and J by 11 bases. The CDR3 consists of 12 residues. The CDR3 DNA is TGTGCCAGCGGAAGGGACAGAGTGGAGGAGTACTTC. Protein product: CASGRDRVEEYF.

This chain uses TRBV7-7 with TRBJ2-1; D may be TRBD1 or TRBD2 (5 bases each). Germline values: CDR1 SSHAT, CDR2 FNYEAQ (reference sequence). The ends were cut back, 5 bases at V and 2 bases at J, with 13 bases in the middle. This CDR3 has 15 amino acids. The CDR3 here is CASSPGTGTYNEQFF. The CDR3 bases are TGTGCCAGCAGCCCGGGGACGGGGACCTACAATGAGCAGTTCTTC.

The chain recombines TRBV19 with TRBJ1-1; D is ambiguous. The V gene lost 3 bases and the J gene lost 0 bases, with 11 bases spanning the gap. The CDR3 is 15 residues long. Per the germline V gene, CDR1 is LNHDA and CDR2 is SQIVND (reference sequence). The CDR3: CASSMRGTMNTEAFF. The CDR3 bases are TGTGCCAGTAGTATGCGCGGCACCATGAACACTGAAGCTTTCTTT.